The clone carrying this T cell receptor (beta chain) was observed once. Its antigen is undetermined. This table comes from immunoSEQ multiplex PCR, and its TCRdb copy is limited to in-frame clones, with some not included. The repertoire includes about 93,000 clones, 80% to 90% of them detected once, and 5% to 6.5% sits in the top ten. From germline, CDR1 is SNHLY and CDR2 FYNNEI. The CDR3 sequence is 17 residues long. Trimming cost V 3 bases and J 0 bases, with 14 bases left between them. This sample is drawn from a study of T cell responses to AZD1222 COVID-19 vaccine. Study background: Some second doses came at about 4 weeks and others at about 12 weeks; these were pooled. Study-wide points: Repertoires were sampled only after the peak T cell response.

The chain joins TRBV2 to TRBJ1-4; a weak D match, TRBD1 (5 bases). This material consisted of peripheral blood, taken on day 0 of AZD1222 vaccination. The receptor was derived from an adult in good health. CDR3 in amino acids: CASSDPGTDTTNEKLFF. CDR3 coding DNA: TGTGCCAGCAGTGATCCCGGGACTGATACAACTAATGAAAAACTGTTTTTT.